The 9 T cell receptor beta chains in this list originate from one sample, sequenced in a study of PD-L1 blockade in urothelial cancer. Libraries were prepared by immunoSEQ multiplex PCR; TCRdb keeps only in-frame clonotypes and omits some of them. The sample has 20,000 to 30,000 clones; 84% are singletons. This material consisted of PBMCs, taken around atezolizumab (anti-PD-L1) treatment. The receptor source for this set is a man between 65 and 79 years old with urothelial cancer.

V usage is TRBV18 and J usage is TRBJ1-2; possible D gene TRBD1, 5 bases. V lost 0 bases and J lost 6, with 11 bases in between. Germline CDR1 is KGHSH and CDR2 is LQKENI. The CDR3 has 14 residues. The CDR3 is CASSPPNGGNGYTF. Written as DNA, the CDR3 is TGTGCCAGCTCACCACCGAACGGGGGAAATGGCTACACCTTC.

The CDR3: CASSIQGAIRRAFF. CDR3 DNA: TGTGCCAGTAGTATTCAGGGGGCGATTCGGCGAGCTTTCTTT. V is TRBV19 and J is TRBJ1-1; the match to TRBD1 covers 8 bases. Germline V gene sequence: CDR1 LNHDA, CDR2 SQIVND (reference sequence). CDR3 length: 14 residues. J gave up 10 bases and V 3 bases, and 10 bases lay outside the gene matches.

This clone was counted a single time. V gene TRBV5-1 combines with J gene TRBJ2-5; 9 bases match TRBD2. Germline V gene sequence: CDR1 SGHRS, CDR2 YFSETQ. The CDR3 extends over 13 amino acids. The V and J ends lost 4 bases and 4 bases, in that order; junction bases with no gene match: 2. The DNA of the CDR3 is TGCGCCAGCAGCCTGGGACTAGCAGAGACCCAGTACTTC. Amino acid sequence: CASSLGLAETQYF.

The chain has TRBV2 and TRBJ2-7; no firm D call. Between the trimmed V and J ends, which lost 7 bases and 6 bases, there was a span of 19 bases. Germline values: CDR1 SNHLY, CDR2 FYNNEI. This CDR3 is built from 14 residues. CDR3: CASTPSIHAPEQYF. The CDR3 DNA reads TGTGCCAGCACCCCTAGTATTCATGCTCCCGAGCAGTACTTC.

This rearrangement joins TRBV4-1 to TRBJ1-4, with a tentative D call TRBD1 (6 bases). Germline V gene data show CDR1 as MGHRA and CDR2 as YSYEKL. CDR3 length: 15 amino acids. V dropped 0 bases and J dropped 6 bases, with 11 bases sitting between them. CDR3 sequence reads: CASSQDSGAYEKLFF. The DNA of the CDR3 is TGCGCCAGCAGCCAAGATTCAGGGGCCTATGAAAAACTGTTTTTT.

This clone is a singleton in its sample. The chain carries TRBV2 and TRBJ2-1, with 8 bases aligning to TRBD1. J was trimmed by 0 bases and V by 2 bases; bases with no gene match: 9. The CDR3 is 18 amino acids. CDR1 and CDR2 from the germline V gene are SNHLY and FYNNEI. The CDR3 bases are TGTGCCAGCAGTGAACCGAAGACAGGGGCAAGCTCCTACAATGAGCAGTTCTTC. This encodes CASSEPKTGASSYNEQFF.

This chain uses TRBV7-9 with TRBJ2-1, with no clear D. CDR3 length: 13 residues. Germline V gene lookup returns CDR1 SEHNR and CDR2 FQNEAQ (reference sequence). With 3 bases removed from V and 5 bases from J, the gap between germline ends came to 8 bases. CDR3 coding DNA: TGTGCCAGCAGCTTCCCCTCTGACAATGAGCAGTTCTTC. This codes for CASSFPSDNEQFF.

The gene calls are TRBV6-1 and TRBJ2-5; the D is unclear. The V end lost 6 bases, the J end lost 5 bases, and 16 bases lay between the germline ends. CDR3 length: 14 amino acids. Looked up from germline, CDR1 is MNHNS and CDR2 is SASEGT. DNA for the CDR3: TGTGCCAGCAGCTCCACGGCGGTCCGGGAGACCCAGTACTTC. As protein: CASSSTAVRETQYF.

Only one count was recorded for this clone. The genes are TRBV5-1 and TRBJ1-3, with TRBD1 as a possible D gene (5 bases). This CDR3 is 14 amino acids long. Germline V gives CDR1 SGHRS, CDR2 YFSETQ. Trimming took 3 bases from V and 4 from J, leaving 11 bases between them. In DNA, the CDR3 is TGCGCCAGCAGCTCACAGGAATCCGGAAACACCATATATTTT. Translation: CASSSQESGNTIYF.